This is a list of T cell receptor beta chains from one sample in a study of T cell changes during pregnancy in multiple sclerosis. The table came from immunoSEQ multiplex PCR; TCRdb's copy has only in-frame clones and leaves some out. The sample carries approximately 21,000 clones, around four fifths recorded once. Material: CD8+ T cells from peripheral blood mononuclear cells, obtained in the first trimester of pregnancy. The receptors stem from a female donor in good health, enrolled as a control in a pregnancy study. CDR3s leave out the opening cysteine and the closing phenylalanine or tryptophan. Not every row has a clone size; where given, it reads once, few, many or a size class.

>TRBV13|TRBJ1-1|few
ASSLEGGPTEAF
>TRBV7-2|TRBJ2-6|NA
ASSLYRLAGGTGANVLT
>TRBV19|TRBJ2-7|NA
ASSIRTSGGRVEEQY
>TRBV6-1|TRBJ2-3|NA
ASSGLRGDLTDTQY
>TRBV16|TRBJ1-1|few
ASSQYDRNTEAF
>TRBV27|TRBJ1-2|NA
ASMGQGYYGYT
>TRBV9|TRBJ2-2|NA
ASSAGQGGDTGELF
>TRBV14|TRBJ2-5|few
ASSQVTGSQTQY
>TRBV18|TRBJ1-1|NA
ASSSGTGTGDF
>TRBV6-4|TRBJ2-3|NA
ASSASRGADTQY
>TRBV6-1|TRBJ1-2|NA
ASSEQANYGYT
>TRBV4-2|TRBJ2-7|NA
ASSHGIAGAYYEQY
>TRBV7-2|TRBJ1-2|NA
ASSPGLPANYGYT
>TRBV28|TRBJ2-3|NA
ASSSGTSGRTDTQY
>TRBV28|TRBJ1-5|NA
ASRQGGFSNQPQH
>TRBV5-1|TRBJ2-2|NA
ASEFAGELF
>TRBV29-1|TRBJ1-2|once
SVEGNDYGYT
>TRBV7-9|TRBJ1-5|NA
ASSLTGGDDSNQPQH
>TRBV6-5|TRBJ2-1|NA
ASSYSNVGTNNEQF
>TRBV27|TRBJ2-3|NA
ASSLRLASDTQY
>TRBV6-4|TRBJ1-5|NA
ASSESTASNQPQH
>TRBV4-3|TRBJ2-3|once
ASSHDTGTGTDTQY
>TRBV7-7|TRBJ2-7|NA
ASSRDRTDEQY
>TRBV5-6|TRBJ2-7|NA
ASSLPLAGPLEQY
>TRBV2|TRBJ2-4|once
ASRSRRDIQY
>TRBV6-6|TRBJ2-7|NA
ASSYRRGYEQY
>TRBV7-2|TRBJ2-7|once
ASSQERGPHYEQY
>TRBV7-3|TRBJ2-5|NA
ASSPNLGGTQY
>TRBV27|TRBJ2-7|NA
ASSRAAAYEQY
>TRBV6-4|TRBJ1-6|NA
ASSDRMENSPLH
>TRBV5-6|TRBJ2-5|NA
ASSLERESQETQY
>TRBV10-3|TRBJ2-7|NA
AISPGTGLSYEQY
>TRBV7-2|TRBJ1-2|NA
ASSLRDRGRAYGYT
>TRBV6-5|TRBJ1-2|NA
ASSYSPGDHGYT
>TRBV19|TRBJ1-1|NA
ASSISNKNTEAF
>TRBV5-1|TRBJ2-7|NA
ASSLGQGAYEQY
>TRBV5-5|TRBJ1-1|NA
ASSLGQNEAF